This record concerns one T cell receptor (beta chain) sequence. Its antigen is undetermined. Attachment of unique molecular identifiers was made to individual cDNA molecules. TCRdb analysed the 5' RACE reads with MiXCR anew, one entry per CDR3 protein. The sample has some 57,000 distinct CDR3 sequences; 9.3% are singletons. The data derive from a study of early T cells in non-severe SARS-CoV-2 infection. The wider study: Bulk RNA isolated from unsorted whole blood underwent sequencing; chains were not paired.

Study results and limitations: Lookups in VDJdb leaned toward anti-spike CD8 responses and missed private and CD4 specificities.

CDR3 length: 14 residues. The V gene's germline CDR1 is SGHRS and CDR2 YFSETQ. Trimming pared 7 bases from V and 0 bases from J, leaving 13 bases between. This receptor was identified in an adult who was a healthcare worker with PCR-confirmed SARS-CoV-2 infection or an uninfected control (not recorded which). The sequenced sample was whole blood. The chain joins TRBV5-1 to TRBJ1-1; D might be TRBD1 (5 bases). The DNA for the CDR3 is TGCGCCAGCTCTATGGGGGACTTGAACACTGAAGCTTTCTTT. Translating it yields CASSMGDLNTEAFF.